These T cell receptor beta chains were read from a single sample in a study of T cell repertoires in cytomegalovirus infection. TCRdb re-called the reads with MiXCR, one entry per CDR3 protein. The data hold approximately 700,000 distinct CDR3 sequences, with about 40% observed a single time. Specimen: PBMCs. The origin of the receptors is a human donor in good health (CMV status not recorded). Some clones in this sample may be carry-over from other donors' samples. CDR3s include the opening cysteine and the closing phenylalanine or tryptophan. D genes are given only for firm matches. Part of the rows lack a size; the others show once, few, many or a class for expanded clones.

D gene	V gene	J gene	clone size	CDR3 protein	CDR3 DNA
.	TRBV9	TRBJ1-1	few	CASSSLPGRLNTEAFF	TGTGCCAGCAGTTCCCTTCCGGGACGGTTGAACACTGAAGCTTTCTTT
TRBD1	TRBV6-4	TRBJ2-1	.	CASSDAIGTDEQFF	TGTGCCAGCAGTGACGCGATAGGGACAGATGAGCAGTTCTTC
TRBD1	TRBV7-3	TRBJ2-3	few	CASSLRGTGGTDTQYF	TGTGCCAGCAGCTTAAGGGGGACAGGGGGGACAGATACGCAGTATTTT
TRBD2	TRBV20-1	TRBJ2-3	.	CSAEREGPDTQYF	TGCAGTGCCGAGCGGGAGGGCCCAGATACGCAGTATTTT
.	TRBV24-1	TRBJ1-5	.	CATSARSGGRHQPQHF	TGTGCCACCAGTGCCCGGAGCGGAGGAAGGCATCAGCCCCAGCATTTT
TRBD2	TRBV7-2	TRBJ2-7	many	CASRSGLAWFDEQYF	TGTGCCAGCAGATCCGGACTAGCCTGGTTCGACGAGCAGTACTTC
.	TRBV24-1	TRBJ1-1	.	CATSDAGKNTEAFF	TGTGCCACCAGTGATGCGGGAAAGAACACTGAAGCTTTCTTT
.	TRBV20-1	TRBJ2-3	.	CSATTALNTDTQYF	TGCAGTGCCACGACTGCGTTAAACACAGATACGCAGTATTTT
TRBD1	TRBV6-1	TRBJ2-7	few	CASSPWTGSYEQYF	TGTGCCAGCAGCCCCTGGACAGGGAGTTACGAGCAGTACTTC
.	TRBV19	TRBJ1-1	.	CASRSGATEAFF	TGTGCCAGTAGGTCCGGGGCCACTGAAGCTTTCTTT
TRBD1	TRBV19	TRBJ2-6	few	CASGSTGAGANVLTF	TGTGCCAGTGGGTCTACAGGGGCCGGGGCCAACGTCCTGACTTTC
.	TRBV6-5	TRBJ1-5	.	CASSYAVTNQPQHF	TGTGCCAGCAGTTACGCGGTGACGAATCAGCCCCAGCATTTT
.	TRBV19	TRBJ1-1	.	CASSMGGFGTEAFF	TGTGCCAGTAGTATGGGGGGGTTCGGGACTGAAGCTTTCTTT
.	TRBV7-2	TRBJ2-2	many	CASSFDRGIGSGELFF	TGTGCCAGCAGCTTTGATAGGGGGATTGGGTCCGGGGAGCTGTTTTTT
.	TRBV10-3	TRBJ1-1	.	CAISVEWNRWAFF	TGTGCCATCAGTGTAGAGTGGAACCGTTGGGCTTTCTTT
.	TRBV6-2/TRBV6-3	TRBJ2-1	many	CASGGQIYNEQFF	TGTGCCAGCGGTGGACAGATCTACAATGAGCAGTTCTTC
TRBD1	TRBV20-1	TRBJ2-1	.	CSAGLLDRSNEQFF	TGCAGTGCTGGTCTTTTGGACAGGTCCAATGAGCAGTTCTTC
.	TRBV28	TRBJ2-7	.	CASSLESLAYYEQYF	TGTGCCAGCAGTTTAGAATCACTCGCTTACTACGAGCAGTACTTC
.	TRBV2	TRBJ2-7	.	CASSGMSSWSEQYF	TGTGCCAGCAGTGGTATGAGTTCCTGGAGCGAGCAGTACTTC
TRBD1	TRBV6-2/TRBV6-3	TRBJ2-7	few	CASSKTGQALSYEQYF	TGTGCCAGCAGTAAGACGGGACAGGCCCTTTCCTACGAGCAGTACTTC
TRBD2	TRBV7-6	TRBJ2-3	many	CASSLGTSGGDTQYF	TGTGCCAGCAGCTTAGGGACTAGCGGGGGAGATACGCAGTATTTT
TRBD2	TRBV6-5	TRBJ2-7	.	CATTEPGLDRKYF	TGTGCCACGACTGAACCGGGACTAGATAGGAAGTACTTC
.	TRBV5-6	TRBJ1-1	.	CASSRRTFEAFF	TGTGCCAGCAGCCGACGTACATTCGAAGCTTTCTTT
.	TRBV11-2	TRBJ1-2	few	CASSSSSRGYTF	TGTGCCAGCAGCTCCTCGAGTCGTGGCTACACCTTC
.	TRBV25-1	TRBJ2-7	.	CASSERVANEQYF	TGTGCCAGCAGTGAGAGGGTTGCCAACGAGCAGTACTTC
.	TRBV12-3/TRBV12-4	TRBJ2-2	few	CASSRTGYDGELFF	TGTGCCAGCAGTCGCACAGGATACGACGGGGAGCTGTTTTTT